A selection of T cell receptor beta chains follows, all from one sample in a study of beta chain features in type 1 diabetes. The protocol was immunoSEQ multiplex PCR, while the TCRdb copy is restricted to in-frame clones and leaves out a portion. The sample shows over 650,000 clones, over 12% of them seen only once. Sequencing input: naive CD4+ T cells from blood. The source of these receptors is a man between 18 and 29 years old with type 1 diabetes. CDR3s include the opening cysteine and the closing phenylalanine or tryptophan. The D gene is left open where the match is weak. The size entry is marked missing in some rows and otherwise reads once, few, many or a size class.

NA 14 TRBJ2-4 TRBV21-1 NA CASSKEGQQNIQYF TGTGCCAGCAGCAAAGAAGGGCAACAAAACATTCAGTACTTC
NA 18 TRBJ2-5 TRBV5-6 TRBD2 CASSRPGTSGSNPETQYF TGTGCCAGCAGCCGGCCCGGGACTAGCGGGAGTAACCCAGAGACCCAGTACTTC
few 15 TRBJ2-3 TRBV7-9 NA CASSGPSGYTDTQYF TGTGCCAGCAGCGGACCCAGCGGGTACACAGATACGCAGTATTTT
NA 16 TRBJ2-2 TRBV4-2 TRBD1 CASSSPGQGITGELFF TGTGCCAGCAGCTCGCCGGGACAGGGGATCACCGGGGAGCTGTTTTTT
few 12 TRBJ2-1 TRBV30 NA CAWTGQVNEQFF TGTGCCTGGACCGGCCAGGTCAATGAGCAGTTCTTC
few 15 TRBJ2-1 TRBV18 TRBD2 CASSPGREGFNEQFF TGTGCCAGCTCCCCCGGGCGGGAGGGATTCAATGAGCAGTTCTTC
NA 15 TRBJ1-4 TRBV7-9 NA CASSLSSTSFEKLFF TGTGCCAGCAGCTTATCCAGCACAAGCTTTGAAAAACTGTTTTTT
few 15 TRBJ1-5 TRBV6-7 NA CASSPSPAGNQPQHF TGTGCCAGCAGTCCCTCCCCCGCGGGCAATCAGCCCCAGCATTTT
few 18 TRBJ2-6 TRBV9 NA CASSVAQGRFTGANVLTF TGTGCCAGCAGCGTAGCTCAGGGCAGGTTTACTGGGGCCAACGTCCTGACTTTC
few 16 TRBJ2-5 TRBV11-2 TRBD1 CASSYEDRGGQETQYF TGTGCCAGCAGCTACGAGGACAGGGGTGGTCAAGAGACCCAGTACTTC